This T cell receptor beta chain was sequenced in a study of T cells after yellow fever vaccination. This clonotype was found a few times. TCRdb ran MiXCR on the 5' RACE reads and lists one entry per CDR3 protein. Of some 400,000 distinct CDR3 sequences in the sample, around 19% were seen once. The V end was cut by 1 base, the J end by 2 bases, with 8 bases between. The CDR3 is made up of 14 amino acids. The germline V gene encodes CDR1 SGHTA and CDR2 FQGNSA. The rearrangement joins TRBV7-2 to TRBJ1-2; D is ambiguous. Sequenced here: PBMCs, sampled before the yellow fever booster vaccination. This receptor was identified in a man aged 18 to 30 who received the YFV17D yellow fever vaccine. CDR3 nucleotide sequence: TGTGCCAGCAGCTTAGGGCCAGACAACTATGGCTACACCTTC. This encodes CASSLGPDNYGYTF.